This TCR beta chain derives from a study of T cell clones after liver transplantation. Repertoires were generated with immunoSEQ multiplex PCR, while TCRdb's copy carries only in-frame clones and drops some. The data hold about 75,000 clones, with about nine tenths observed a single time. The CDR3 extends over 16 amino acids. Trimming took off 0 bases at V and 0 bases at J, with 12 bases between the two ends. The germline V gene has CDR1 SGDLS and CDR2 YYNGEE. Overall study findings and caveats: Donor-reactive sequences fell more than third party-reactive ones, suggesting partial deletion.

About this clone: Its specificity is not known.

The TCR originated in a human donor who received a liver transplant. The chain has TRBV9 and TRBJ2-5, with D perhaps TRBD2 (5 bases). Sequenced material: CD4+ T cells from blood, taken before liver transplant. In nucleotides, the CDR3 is TGTGCCAGCAGCGTAGAGAGCGGATCGGACCAAGAGACCCAGTACTTC. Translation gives CASSVESGSDQETQYF.